This T cell receptor (beta chain) derives from a study of neoadjuvant nivolumab and ipilimumab in lung cancer. For the study at large: Nivolumab 3 mg/kg was given days 1, 15 and 29, plus ipilimumab 1 mg/kg day 1 in combination.

Clones were read by immunoSEQ multiplex PCR, and TCRdb kept only the in-frame ones, dropping some. The sample has approximately 3,800 clones, about 88% seen once; the top ten hold roughly 4.8%. The CDR3 consists of 18 residues. V lost 6 bases and J 0 bases, leaving 23 bases between the germline ends. The germline gives CDR1 KGHSH, CDR2 LQKENI. This TCR derives from an adult with non-small cell lung cancer. The chain carries TRBV18 and TRBJ1-2; D is unclear. The input for sequencing was adjacent normal lung tissue, taken after neoadjuvant nivolumab, alone or with ipilimumab, at or shortly before surgery. CDR3 sequence reads: CASSRDTSLYLANYGYTF. CDR3 in DNA: TGTGCCAGCTCCCGCGACACCTCACTTTACCTAGCTAACTATGGCTACACCTTC.